This is a list of T cell receptor beta chains from one sample in a study of blood T cell repertoires in COVID-19. Clones were sequenced by immunoSEQ multiplex PCR, and TCRdb holds only the in-frame ones, with some missing. The sample has 90,000 to 150,000 clones, around three quarters seen once. Sequencing was done on a sample of peripheral blood. All receptors come from a woman at least 80 years old with acute or convalescent COVID-19. Both conserved end residues are part of each CDR3. The D gene is left open where the match is weak. Clone size is stated in some rows and not others, as once, few, many or a class when expanded.

size | length | J | D | V | DNA | CDR3
once | 15 | TRBJ2-5 | TRBD2 | TRBV7-2 | TGTGCCAGCAGATCCGGACTAGCGGGAGCGGAGACCCAGTACTTC | CASRSGLAGAETQYF
. | 16 | TRBJ1-5 | . | TRBV3-1/TRBV3-2 | TGTGCCAGCAGCCAAGAGTACCCTAATAGCAATCAGCCCCAGCATTTT | CASSQEYPNSNQPQHF
. | 12 | TRBJ1-5 | . | TRBV5-6 | TGTGCCAGCAGCTTGGGGAGTCAGCCCCAGCATTTT | CASSLGSQPQHF
once | 13 | TRBJ1-1 | TRBD1 | TRBV29-1 | TGCAGCGTTTCCGACAGGGGCGGTACTGAAGCTTTCTTT | CSVSDRGGTEAFF
. | 16 | TRBJ2-3 | TRBD2 | TRBV27 | TGTGCCAGCAGTTTATTCGCTAGCGGGCGCACAGATACGCAGTATTTT | CASSLFASGRTDTQYF
. | 12 | TRBJ1-2 | TRBD1 | TRBV12-3/TRBV12-4 | TGTGCCAGCAGCCTACAGGGGTTGGGCTACACCTTC | CASSLQGLGYTF
once | 14 | TRBJ2-5 | TRBD2 | TRBV6-5 | TGTGCCAGCAGCCCGGACCCAGCGGGGGGGACCCAGTACTTC | CASSPDPAGGTQYF
. | 15 | TRBJ1-6 | TRBD1 | TRBV7-9 | TGTGCCAGCAGCTCCTGGGACAGCTATAATTCACCCCTCCACTTT | CASSSWDSYNSPLHF
once | 11 | TRBJ2-1 | . | TRBV11-2 | TGTGCCAGCAGCCGCGGCTATGAGCAGTTCTTC | CASSRGYEQFF
. | 18 | TRBJ2-6 | . | TRBV21-1 | TGTGCCAGCAGCAAAAAACCTCCTCGCAGCTCTGGGGCCAACGTCCTGACTTTC | CASSKKPPRSSGANVLTF
. | 13 | TRBJ1-1 | . | TRBV6-6 | TGTGCCAGCAGTTACTCGGGGCAGTCCGAAGCTTTCTTT | CASSYSGQSEAFF
. | 14 | TRBJ1-2 | TRBD1 | TRBV5-6 | TGTGCCAGCACCTTGGGACAGGGAGGCTATGGCTACACCTTC | CASTLGQGGYGYTF
. | 15 | TRBJ2-7 | . | TRBV2 | TGTGCCAGCAGATCCCCGGGAGAGAGTTTGTGCGAGCAGTACTTC | CASRSPGESLCEQYF
. | 16 | TRBJ1-1 | TRBD1 | TRBV6-6 | TGTGCCAGCAGTTACGACCCGACAGGGGGCTTCACTGAAGCTTTCTTT | CASSYDPTGGFTEAFF
. | 14 | TRBJ1-6 | . | TRBV11-2 | TGTGCCAGCAGCCTAGAGCCGGCGGGTTCACCCCTCCACTTT | CASSLEPAGSPLHF
. | 15 | TRBJ2-1 | TRBD1 | TRBV15 | TGTGCCACCAGCAGAGGGGGACAGTCCTACAATGAGCAGTTCTTC | CATSRGGQSYNEQFF
. | 13 | TRBJ1-1 | . | TRBV6-2/TRBV6-3 | TGTGCCAGCAGCTATCGGACTGACACTGAAGCTTTCTTT | CASSYRTDTEAFF
. | 17 | TRBJ1-6 | . | TRBV7-2 | TGTGCCAGCAGCTTAGGTATCGCGAGCTCCTATAATTCACCCCTCCACTTT | CASSLGIASSYNSPLHF
. | 16 | TRBJ2-7 | TRBD2 | TRBV7-2 | TGTGCCAGCAGCTTTACCGGACTAGCGGGAATCTACGAGCAGTACTTC | CASSFTGLAGIYEQYF
few | 12 | TRBJ2-1 | . | TRBV2 | TGTGCCAGCAGCCCCGACTCCAATGAGCAGTTCTTC | CASSPDSNEQFF
. | 17 | TRBJ2-5 | TRBD2 | TRBV28 | TGTGCCAGCAGTTGGGGGGGTAGCGGGAGGGCAGGAGAGACCCAGTACTTC | CASSWGGSGRAGETQYF
. | 17 | TRBJ2-1 | TRBD2 | TRBV4-3 | TGCGCCAGCAGCCAAGCCCTCGGAGCGGGGGGGCCGAATGAGCAGTTCTTC | CASSQALGAGGPNEQFF
. | 14 | TRBJ1-1 | . | TRBV2 | TGTGCCAGCAGTGTTGCAGGGGTAATGACTGAAGCTTTCTTT | CASSVAGVMTEAFF
once | 16 | TRBJ2-1 | TRBD2 | TRBV4-3 | TGCGCCAGCAGCCAAGGCCCGGGGGGGCTGAACAATGAGCAGTTCTTC | CASSQGPGGLNNEQFF
once | 16 | TRBJ2-7 | TRBD1 | TRBV7-9 | TGTGCCAGCAGCTCGCGGACAGGGTACCTCCCCTACGAGCAGTACTTC | CASSSRTGYLPYEQYF
. | 20 | TRBJ2-7 | TRBD2 | TRBV4-2 | TGTGCCAGCAGCCAACGACTACCGACTAGCGGGCTTATTCCTCCCTACGAGCAGTACTTC | CASSQRLPTSGLIPPYEQYF
. | 13 | TRBJ2-5 | TRBD1 | TRBV4-3 | TGCGCCAGCAGCAGGGGGCCAGGGGAGACCCAGTACTTC | CASSRGPGETQYF
. | 16 | TRBJ1-2 | TRBD1 | TRBV5-1 | TGCGCCAGCAGCTCGGGTGCGGGACAGGGCCCTATTGGCTACACCTTC | CASSSGAGQGPIGYTF
. | 19 | TRBJ2-2 | . | TRBV21-1 | TGTGCCAGCAGCAACAATAGGACAGGTCACCTTACCAACACCGGGGAGCTGTTTTTT | CASSNNRTGHLTNTGELFF
medium-sized | 13 | TRBJ2-5 | TRBD1 | TRBV11-2 | TGTGCCAGCAGCTGGACAGGGGAAGAGACCCAGTACTTC | CASSWTGEETQYF
once | 13 | TRBJ2-1 | . | TRBV7-7 | TGTGCCAGCAGCCGGACCCGAGAGGGAGAGCAGTTCTTC | CASSRTREGEQFF
. | 16 | TRBJ1-2 | . | TRBV5-4 | TGTGCCAGCAGCTTGGGGCGGGGAGCCTCAGGCTATGGCTACACCTTC | CASSLGRGASGYGYTF
. | 16 | TRBJ2-7 | TRBD1 | TRBV6-1 | TGTGCCAGCAGTGGGGCAGGGGACAGGGGGCAGTACGAGCAGTACTTC | CASSGAGDRGQYEQYF
. | 16 | TRBJ2-1 | TRBD2 | TRBV24-1 | TGTGCCACCAGTGATCCGGGAGGCCAAAATAACAATGAGCAGTTCTTC | CATSDPGGQNNNEQFF
. | 15 | TRBJ2-7 | . | TRBV7-2 | TGTGCCAGCAGCTTAATAACTTTTCCTTCCTACGAGCAGTACTTC | CASSLITFPSYEQYF
. | 14 | TRBJ2-7 | . | TRBV6-5 | TGTGCCAGCACCGGCGTCGCAGGAACCTACGAGCAGTACTTC | CASTGVAGTYEQYF
. | 13 | TRBJ2-1 | . | TRBV7-2 | TGTGCCAGCAGTCCCAGGGTCAGGGCCAAGCAGTTCTTC | CASSPRVRAKQFF
. | 12 | TRBJ1-3 | . | TRBV29-1 | TGCAGCGCGACCGAGCTGGGAAACACCATATATTTT | CSATELGNTIYF
once | 14 | TRBJ2-7 | TRBD2 | TRBV2 | TGTGCCAGCGGACCCGGGACTAGCGTTGGGGAGCAGTACTTC | CASGPGTSVGEQYF
. | 15 | TRBJ1-3 | TRBD1 | TRBV19 | TGTGCCAGTAGTATCGACAGGGGGCCTGGAAACACCATATATTTT | CASSIDRGPGNTIYF
. | 14 | TRBJ1-5 | . | TRBV15 | TGTGCCACCAGCAGAGACTTAAGGAGTCAGCCCCAGCATTTT | CATSRDLRSQPQHF
. | 16 | TRBJ1-3 | . | TRBV7-2 | TGTGCCAGCAGCTTAGAAGGGGCCAGGCGGGGAAACACCATATATTTT | CASSLEGARRGNTIYF
. | 15 | TRBJ1-2 | TRBD1 | TRBV30 | TGTGCCTGGAAACCGCCGGGACAGGGAAGTCGTGGCTACACCTTC | CAWKPPGQGSRGYTF
. | 14 | TRBJ1-1 | . | TRBV4-3 | TGCGCCAGCAGCCAAGATTGGGGGGGGGCTAGGGCTTTCTTT | CASSQDWGGARAFF
. | 11 | TRBJ2-1 | . | TRBV28 | TGTGCCAGCAGTTTCAGCGGCGGGACGTTCTTC | CASSFSGGTFF
. | 15 | TRBJ1-5 | . | TRBV6-5 | TGTGCCAGCAGTTACGGGTCGGGGGGTAATCAGCCCCAGCATTTT | CASSYGSGGNQPQHF
. | 15 | TRBJ1-2 | TRBD1 | TRBV30 | TGTGCCTTGGAAACCCGAGGGACAGGGACGGAAGGCTACACCTTC | CALETRGTGTEGYTF
. | 14 | TRBJ2-7 | TRBD1 | TRBV27 | TGTGCCAGCAGTTTCGGACAGGGTGCCAACGAGCAGTACTTC | CASSFGQGANEQYF